This T cell receptor (beta chain) derives from a study of T cell repertoires in cytomegalovirus infection. Overall study: Alongside well-studied HLA-B-restricted CMV epitopes, recently identified HLA-C-restricted CMV epitopes were also used. Signatures in public TCR beta sequences pointed to both CMV infection and matching HLA type.

A word on this clonotype: Its antigen is still unknown.

Each CDR3 protein gets one entry after TCRdb re-called the reads with MiXCR. The sample shows approximately 1,000,000 distinct CDR3 sequences, around 32% of them seen only once. Study-level results: Predominance within the ex vivo response was attributable to HLA-C-restricted CMV-specific TCR beta clonotypes. Frequencies of public TCR beta families were cumulated, and this identified carriers of CMV plus the relevant HLA.

The CDR3 consists of 12 residues. The V end was cut by 4 bases, the J end by 4 bases, with 3 bases between. Germline CDR1 is KGHDR and CDR2 is SFDVKD. This chain links TRBV24-1 with TRBJ2-2; D gene ambiguous. Specimen: cultured CD8+ T cells from PBMCs, collected from culture after CMV antigen stimulation. This receptor was taken from a human donor in good health (CMV status not recorded). Some clones in this sample may be carry-over from other donors' samples. CDR3 in DNA: TGTGCCACCAGTGAGCTCACCGGGGAGCTGTTTTTT. Protein: CATSELTGELFF.